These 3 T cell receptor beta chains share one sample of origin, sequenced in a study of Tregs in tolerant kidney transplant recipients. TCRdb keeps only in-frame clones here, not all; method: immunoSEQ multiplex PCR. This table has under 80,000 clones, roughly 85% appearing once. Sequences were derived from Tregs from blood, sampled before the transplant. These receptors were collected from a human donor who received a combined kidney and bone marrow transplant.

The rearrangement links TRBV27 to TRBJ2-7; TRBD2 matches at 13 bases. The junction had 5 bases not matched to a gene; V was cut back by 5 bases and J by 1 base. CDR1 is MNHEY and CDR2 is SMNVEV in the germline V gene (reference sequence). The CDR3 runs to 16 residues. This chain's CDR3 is CASSPRGLAGSYEQYF. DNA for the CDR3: TGTGCCAGCAGTCCGAGGGGACTAGCGGGATCCTACGAGCAGTACTTC.

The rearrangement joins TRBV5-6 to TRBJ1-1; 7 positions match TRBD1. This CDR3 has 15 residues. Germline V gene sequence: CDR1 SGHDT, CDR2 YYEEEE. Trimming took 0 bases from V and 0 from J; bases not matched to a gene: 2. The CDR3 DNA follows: TGTGCCAGCAGCTTGGTGGGACAGTTGAACACTGAAGCTTTCTTT. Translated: CASSLVGQLNTEAFF.

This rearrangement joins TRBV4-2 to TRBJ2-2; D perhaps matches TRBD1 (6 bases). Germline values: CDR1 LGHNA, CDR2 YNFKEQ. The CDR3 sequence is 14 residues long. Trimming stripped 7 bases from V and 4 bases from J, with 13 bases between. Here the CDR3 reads CASKAGVGTGELFF. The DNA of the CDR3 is TGTGCCAGCAAGGCAGGGGTGGGCACCGGGGAGCTGTTTTTT.